This T cell receptor beta chain was obtained from a study of control samples from healthy donors and cancer patients (dated by TCRdb to 2020 to 2021). Relative to germline, V is missing 3 bases and J is missing 1 base, with 10 bases of the junction outside any gene match. CDR1 and CDR2 were assigned from the germline V gene as KGHSH and LQKENI. Including the terminal cysteine and phenylalanine, the CDR3 comprises 18 residues. Only CDR3 DNA is held: 54 bases, read in frame from base 1. Notes on this clone: The clone's antigen remains unknown. No base quality values were provided; no much bigger clone lies one nucleotide off.

Libraries were made using the immunoSEQ multiplex PCR assay. Sourced from immuneACCESS, this table was stored by TCRdb with only in-frame sequences that have V and J called. A share of the clones is absent; for the studies checked, an unresolved V gene accounts for under half, and the remainder has no known explanation. Here the sample has 60,000 to 80,000 clones; roughly 90% occur a single time. Approximately 3.6% of the sample comes from the top ten. Sequenced input: blood. Recombination joined TRBV18 with TRBJ2-2, with 8 bases in between that match TRBD2. The TCR originated in a woman aged 50 to 60 in good health. The CDR3 region reads CASSPFSAGDRNTGELFF. The DNA sequence follows: TGTGCCAGCTCACCGTTCTCAGCGGGAGATAGGAACACCGGGGAGCTGTTTTTT.